The 30 T cell receptor beta chains reported below all come from one sample, sequenced in a study of human T cells and chemical hapten exposure. Described time point: pre-sensitization, week 0. Treatment given: therapeutic diphenylcyclopropenone sensitization with weekly scalp DPC. TCRdb analysed the RACE reads with MiXCR anew, one entry per CDR3 protein. This repertoire shows 250,000 or so distinct CDR3 sequences, approximately 8% found once; its top ten account for approximately 1.2%. Here the sequenced sample was whole blood, taken in connection with sensitization to the hapten diphenylcyclopropenone (DPC). These receptors were collected from a man aged 18 to 29 with alopecia areata. Some clones in this sample may be carry-over from other donors' samples.

The rearrangement joins TRBV14 to TRBJ2-2; 8 bases agree with TRBD2. The CDR3 is made up of 16 amino acids. The J segment lost 4 bases and the V segment lost 4 bases, leaving 8 bases of the junction unmatched. Germline V gives CDR1 SGHDN, CDR2 FVKESK. CDR3 loop: CASSPVAGLFTGELFF. The CDR3, as DNA: TGTGCCAGCAGCCCCGTAGCGGGGCTCTTCACCGGGGAGCTGTTTTTT.

This clonotype was picked up many times. The J gene is TRBJ2-1, the V gene TRBV29-1; 14 nucleotides match TRBD2. CDR3 length equals 19 residues. CDR1 is SQVTM, CDR2 ANQGSEA, per germline. Unmatched junction bases numbered 10, after V lost 3 bases and J lost 0 bases. CDR3 in DNA: TGCAGCGTTGATACCCCCGGGACTAGCGGGGGCATCTCCTACAATGAGCAGTTCTTC. Residues: CSVDTPGTSGGISYNEQFF.

The chain combines TRBV6-5 with TRBJ1-3, with a tentative D call TRBD1 (5 bases). V lost 8 bases to trimming and J lost 8 bases, with 10 bases between them. The CDR3 has 11 residues. Germline assignment: CDR1 MNHEY and CDR2 SVGAGI. The CDR3 here is CASWGVDTIYF. The CDR3 region has the DNA TGTGCCAGCTGGGGGGTAGACACCATATATTTT.

This clonotype was recorded a few times. The rearrangement joins TRBV4-1 to TRBJ2-1; D is uncertain. The CDR3 is 16 amino acids. The V end was cut by 2 bases, the J end by 0 bases, with 11 bases between. The germline V gene has CDR1 MGHRA and CDR2 YSYEKL. CDR3 residues: CASSQPRMSSYNEQFF. Here the CDR3 DNA reads TGCGCCAGCAGCCAACCTAGAATGTCCTCCTACAATGAGCAGTTCTTC.

This clonotype was found a few times. The chain employs TRBV11-3 and TRBJ2-1; 13 bases line up with TRBD2. Trimming took 5 bases from V and 7 from J; bases not matched to a gene: 5. Germline lookup yields CDR1 SGHNT and CDR2 YENEEA. This CDR3 is built from 15 residues. The CDR3 region is CASSPGLAGTNEQFF. CDR3 bases: TGTGCCAGCAGCCCGGGACTAGCGGGAACTAATGAGCAGTTCTTC.

This rearrangement joins TRBV7-9 to TRBJ1-1; D ambiguous. The ends were cut back, 3 bases at V and 1 base at J, with 9 bases in the middle. The CDR3 covers 14 residues. The V gene's germline CDR1 is SEHNR and CDR2 FQNEAQ (reference sequence). The CDR3 nucleotides are TGTGCCAGCAGCTTCCACGATTCGAACACTGAAGCTTTCTTT. This gives the protein CASSFHDSNTEAFF.

This clonotype was seen a handful of times. The chain couples TRBV27 to TRBJ2-1; 9 bases line up with TRBD1. This CDR3 has 14 residues. Germline assignment: CDR1 MNHEY and CDR2 SMNVEV (reference sequence). The V segment lost 4 bases and the J segment 15 bases; nucleotides outside the gene matches: 13. The CDR3 nucleotides are TGTGCCAGCAGTTCGGCCGGGACAGGGATCCGTCTGTTCTTC. This sequence encodes CASSSAGTGIRLFF.

This clonotype was seen repeatedly, ten times or more. The chain combines TRBV12-3 or TRBV12-4 with TRBJ2-7; perhaps TRBD1 as D (5 bases). The V and J ends lost 3 bases and 2 bases respectively, with 5 bases between them. The CDR3 totals 12 residues. The CDR3 reads CASSLDTYEQYF. The CDR3 DNA reads as TGTGCCAGCAGTTTGGACACCTACGAGCAGTACTTC.

This clonotype has just a few counts. This chain joins TRBV9 and TRBJ2-5, with D possibly matching TRBD1 (6 bases). The germline V gene has CDR1 SGDLS and CDR2 YYNGEE. Between the trimmed V and J ends, which lost 0 bases and 0 bases, there was a span of 9 bases. The CDR3 contains 15 residues. In DNA, the CDR3 is TGTGCCAGCAGCGTAGATGGGGGCCACCAAGAGACCCAGTACTTC. This gives the protein CASSVDGGHQETQYF.

About this clonotype: This may be a read error: a much more frequent sequence differs by one nucleotide. The conserved phenylalanine or tryptophan normally closing the CDR3 is absent here, so this likely arose from a read error. The DNA for the CDR3 is TGTGCCAGCAGTTTATCCCAGGGGGATTTGGGGACTGAAGCTTTCTCT. This codes for CASSLSQGDLGTEAFS. The J gene is TRBJ1-1, the V gene TRBV28, with 7 bases identical to TRBD1. V lost 1 base to trimming and J lost 5 bases; unmatched junction nucleotides: 10. The CDR3 contains 16 residues. Germline V CDR1 and CDR2: MDHEN, SYDVKM.

This clonotype was counted at least ten times. The chain joins TRBV5-1 to TRBJ2-1; 8 bases are a match to TRBD2. V was clipped by 2 bases and J by 5 bases; unmatched bases: 6. The CDR3 runs 15 residues. Per the germline V gene, CDR1 is SGHRS and CDR2 is YFSETQ. The CDR3 DNA follows: TGCGCCAGCAGCTTAAACGGGGGGGCCAACAATGAGCAGTTCTTC. Protein sequence: CASSLNGGANNEQFF.

This chain joins TRBV6-5 and TRBJ1-6; D not certain. Germline loops: CDR1 MNHEY, CDR2 SVGAGI. The CDR3 is 15 residues long. V lost 0 bases to trimming and J lost 9 bases, with 12 bases between them. Here the CDR3 DNA reads TGTGCCAGCAGTTACTCCGGCAGACTAATTTCACCCCTCCACTTT. This gives the protein CASSYSGRLISPLHF.

This clonotype was picked up a small number of times. This chain joins TRBV18 and TRBJ1-3, with D maybe TRBD1 (5 bases). The length of the CDR3 is 13 residues. Germline V gives CDR1 KGHSH, CDR2 LQKENI. Deletions cut 3 bases from V and 8 bases from J, with 11 bases between. CDR3 coding DNA: TGTGCCAGCTCACCCCTGGGGGTTGACACCATATATTTT. Translated, it gives CASSPLGVDTIYF. Looking up the rest from reference TRBV18 and TRBJ1-3 gives the full variable domain: NAGVMQNPRHLVRRRGQEARLRCSPMKGHSHVYWYRQLPEEGLKFMVYLQKENIIDESGMPKERFSAEFPKEGPSILRIQQVVRGDSAAYFCASSPLGVDTIYFGEGSWLTVV.

This clonotype was observed a handful of times. The V and J genes are TRBV7-9 and TRBJ1-1, with 7 bases matching TRBD1. Losses at the gene ends were 5 bases for V and 0 bases for J; bases not matched to a gene: 6. This CDR3 comprises 15 residues. Germline CDR1 and CDR2: SEHNR and FQNEAQ (reference sequence). The DNA of the CDR3 is TGTGCCAGCAGCGCACAGGGGACCTTGAACACTGAAGCTTTCTTT. Its translation is CASSAQGTLNTEAFF. The full variable domain, with the rest looked up from reference TRBV7-9 and TRBJ1-1, is DTGVSQNPRHKITKRGQNVTFRCDPISEHNRLYWYRQTLGQGPEFLTYFQNEAQLEKSRLLSDRFSAERPKGSFSTLEIQRTEQGDSAMYLCASSAQGTLNTEAFFGQGTRLTVV.

The V and J genes are TRBV19 and TRBJ2-1, with 8 bases that match TRBD2. The CDR3 sequence is 15 residues long. The J segment lost 2 bases and the V segment lost 10 bases, leaving 10 bases of the junction unmatched. Germline assignment: CDR1 LNHDA and CDR2 SQIVND (reference sequence). CDR3 residues: CATSPAGGPYNEQFF. Here the CDR3 DNA reads TGTGCCACCTCCCCCGCGGGGGGCCCCTACAATGAGCAGTTCTTC.

The chain recombines TRBV6-5 with TRBJ2-7; D is uncertain. The ends were cut back, 0 bases at V and 2 bases at J, with 8 bases in the middle. Germline assignment: CDR1 MNHEY and CDR2 SVGAGI. This CDR3 has 14 residues. CDR3 coding DNA: TGTGCCAGCAGTTACTCGATAACAGCCTACGAGCAGTACGTC. This sequence encodes CASSYSITAYEQYV.

The chain is built from TRBV7-9 and TRBJ2-3; D may be TRBD2 (6 bases). Per germline, CDR1 SEHNR and CDR2 FQNEAQ (reference sequence). The CDR3 has 16 amino acids. Trimming removed 6 bases from V and 3 bases from J, with 19 bases in between. CDR3 loop: CASRSRPGTRTDTQYF. CDR3 nucleotides: TGTGCCAGCAGAAGCCGCCCAGGGACTCGGACAGATACGCAGTATTTT.

Ten or more counts support this clonotype. The rearrangement uses TRBV3-1 and TRBJ1-1; 8 bases match TRBD1. Germline CDR1 and CDR2: LGHDT and YNNKEL (reference sequence). J was trimmed by 3 bases and V by 3 bases; bases with no gene match: 6. CDR3 length: 15 residues. The DNA of the CDR3 is TGTGCCAGCAGCCATTCAGGGGGCAGGGACACTGAAGCTTTCTTT. This translates into CASSHSGGRDTEAFF.

This CDR3 reads CASSGRDRGQPQHF. The CDR3 coding sequence is TGTGCCAGCAGCGGCCGGGACAGGGGGCAGCCCCAGCATTTT. The chain recombines TRBV9 with TRBJ1-5, with TRBD1 matching 11 bases. Per the germline V gene, CDR1 is SGDLS and CDR2 is YYNGEE. CDR3 size: 14 residues. Losses at the gene ends were 3 bases for V and 7 bases for J; bases not matched to a gene: 3.

This clonotype turned up a few times. This chain uses TRBV5-6 with TRBJ2-7; a possible D gene is TRBD2 (6 bases). The V and J ends lost 0 bases and 3 bases respectively, with 13 bases between them. CDR1 is SGHDT, CDR2 YYEEEE, per germline. This CDR3 region has 15 residues. The CDR3, as DNA: TGTGCCAGCAGCTTGGCCCGGGGGAGATACTACGAGCAGTACTTC. It encodes CASSLARGRYYEQYF.

The J gene is TRBJ1-5, the V gene TRBV28; D possibly corresponds to TRBD1 (5 bases). Trimming pared 4 bases from V and 4 bases from J, leaving 14 bases between. The CDR3 is made up of 15 amino acids. Germline V lookup: CDR1 MDHEN, CDR2 SYDVKM. The CDR3 DNA reads as TGTGCCAGCAGTTGGGGACTGCAGGAAAATCAGCCCCAGCATTTT. It codes for CASSWGLQENQPQHF.

This clonotype has a handful of counts. The chain carries TRBV2 and TRBJ2-7; TRBD2 matches 13 bases. V lost 5 bases, J lost 5 bases, and 6 bases stayed unmatched. This CDR3 region has 15 residues. Germline CDR1 reads SNHLY; CDR2 reads FYNNEI. CDR3 amino acids: CASSFGLAGVHEQYF. CDR3 DNA sequence: TGTGCCAGCAGTTTCGGACTAGCGGGGGTCCACGAGCAGTACTTC. The full variable domain, completed using reference TRBV2 and TRBJ2-7, is EPEVTQTPSHQVTQMGQEVILRCVPISNHLYFYWYRQILGQKVEFLVSFYNNEISEKSEIFDDQFSVERPDGSNFTLKIRSTKLEDSAMYFCASSFGLAGVHEQYFGPGTRLTVT.

This clonotype has more than one count but fewer than ten. The rearrangement joins TRBV10-3 to TRBJ1-5, with TRBD1 as a possible D gene (6 bases). With 8 bases removed from V and 4 bases from J, the gap between germline ends came to 18 bases. The length of the CDR3 is 15 residues. The V gene's germline CDR1 is ENHRY and CDR2 SYGVKD. CDR3 in amino acids: CAISVGGATNQPQHF. The CDR3 DNA follows: TGTGCCATCTCTGTCGGGGGGGCCACTAATCAGCCCCAGCATTTT.

This clonotype showed up just a few times. This chain uses TRBV5-6 with TRBJ2-3; tentatively, D is TRBD1 (6 bases). The germline V gene encodes CDR1 SGHDT and CDR2 YYEEEE. This CDR3 is 15 amino acids long. V was pared by 4 bases and J by 3 bases, with 15 bases between. The chain's CDR3 is CASSPGQSWTDTQYF. The CDR3 DNA sequence: TGTGCCAGCAGCCCAGGACAGTCTTGGACAGATACGCAGTATTTT.

V is TRBV19 and J is TRBJ1-2; D unresolved. Trimming left V 2 bases short and J 4 bases short, with 8 bases between. The length of the CDR3 is 13 residues. Germline V gene lookup returns CDR1 LNHDA and CDR2 SQIVND (reference sequence). The CDR3 coding sequence is TGTGCCAGTAGTATATCGGGCAGCTATGGCTACACCTTC. Translated: CASSISGSYGYTF.

The table lists this clonotype with many counts. This chain connects TRBV9 to TRBJ1-1, with a possible D match to TRBD1 (5 bases). This CDR3 is 14 amino acids long. Trimming removed 2 bases from V and 1 base from J, with 9 bases in between. Per the germline V gene, CDR1 is SGDLS and CDR2 is YYNGEE. CDR3 region: CASSVLTGNTEAFF. DNA for the CDR3: TGTGCCAGCAGCGTTTTAACAGGGAACACTGAAGCTTTCTTT.

The J gene is TRBJ2-7, the V gene TRBV7-6, with a tentative D call TRBD1 (5 bases). Germline CDR1 and CDR2: SGHVS and FNYEAQ. The CDR3 is 16 residues long. Trimming pared 4 bases from V and 4 bases from J, leaving 20 bases between. CDR3 residues: CASSSYPAGRGYEQYF. The CDR3 bases are TGTGCCAGCAGCTCTTACCCGGCAGGGCGTGGGTACGAGCAGTACTTC.

This clonotype was recorded at least ten times. J is TRBJ2-1 and V is TRBV4-2; 8 bases are shared with TRBD2. V was pared by 3 bases and J by 4 bases, with 8 bases of the junction left unmatched. The CDR3 is 16 amino acids. CDR1 is LGHNA and CDR2 is YNFKEQ in the germline V gene. The CDR3 loop reads CASSHQRGWEYNEQFF. The CDR3 DNA reads as TGTGCCAGCAGCCACCAGCGGGGGTGGGAGTACAATGAGCAGTTCTTC.

Only a few counts were recorded for this clonotype. V gene TRBV9 combines with J gene TRBJ2-3; a possible D gene is TRBD2 (6 bases). This CDR3 spans 15 amino acids. Trimming pared 0 bases from V and 9 bases from J, leaving 17 bases between. Germline V CDR1 and CDR2: SGDLS, YYNGEE. The CDR3 is CASSVDQVGLRTQYF. Here the CDR3 DNA reads TGTGCCAGCAGCGTAGATCAGGTCGGACTACGAACGCAGTATTTT. Looking up the rest from reference TRBV9 and TRBJ2-3 gives the full variable domain: DSGVTQTPKHLITATGQRVTLRCSPRSGDLSVYWYQQSLDQGLQFLIQYYNGEERAKGNILERFSAQQFPDLHSELNLSSLELGDSALYFCASSVDQVGLRTQYFGPGTRLTVL.

The rearrangement links TRBV4-1 to TRBJ2-7; tentative D call: TRBD1 (5 bases). CDR3 size: 14 residues. CDR1 and CDR2 from the germline V gene are MGHRA and YSYEKL. V gave up 3 bases and J gave up 7 bases, with 16 bases separating them. This CDR3 is CASSQGWTTIEQYF. The DNA of the CDR3 is TGCGCCAGCAGCCAGGGGTGGACAACCATAGAGCAGTACTTC.